This T cell receptor beta chain was identified during a study of CD8 T cells in Susac syndrome. The wider study: Sequenced Susac syndrome patients included 5 or 6 with active disease and under ten who were in remission.

With random hexamers, reverse transcription was performed on about 0.5 to 1 ug of RNA. Amplification of TCR beta CDR3 was carried out by immunoSEQ multiplex PCR, which covered 54 Vbeta and 13 Jbeta segments. TCRdb reprocessed the immunoSEQ multiplex PCR reads via MiXCR and lists one record per CDR3 protein. The table shows hundreds of thousands of distinct CDR3 sequences, with 85% to 95% occurring only once. Sequencing of TCR beta covered CD8+ and CD4+ T cells obtained from blood. This CDR3 is 15 amino acids long. The junction had 11 bases not matched to a gene; V was cut back by 4 bases and J by 7 bases. The germline V gene encodes CDR1 SGHRS and CDR2 YFSETQ.

The TCR sequence derives from a human donor with Susac syndrome. Input material: CD4+ T cells from PBMCs. This chain links TRBV5-1 with TRBJ2-3, with 8 bases that match TRBD1. CDR3 bases: TGCGCCAGCAGCCCCGGGACAGGTAGCGAGTATACGCAGTATTTT. Amino acids: CASSPGTGSEYTQYF.